The 4 T cell receptor beta chains presented below share a single source sample, sequenced in a study of T cell responses to AZD1222 COVID-19 vaccine. Data came from immunoSEQ multiplex PCR; TCRdb stores just in-frame clones and leaves some out. The top ten hold 11% to 15% of the sample, which has over 60,000 clones, 80% seen once. The material was peripheral blood, obtained 28 days after the second AZD1222 dose. Receptor source: an adult who received the AZD1222 COVID-19 vaccine.

This clone was counted a few times. The rearrangement joins TRBV30 to TRBJ1-5; D unresolved. V lost 2 bases and J lost 7, with 18 bases in between. The CDR3 loop spans 15 amino acids. Germline V gene sequence: CDR1 GTSNPN, CDR2 SVGIG (reference sequence). CDR3 in DNA: TGTGCCTGGAGTTTCCCTCGGACTATCCCACAGCCCCAGCATTTT. This encodes CAWSFPRTIPQPQHF.

The chain is built from TRBV11-1 and TRBJ1-1, with D maybe TRBD1 (6 bases). Germline lookup yields CDR1 SGHAT and CDR2 FQDESV (reference sequence). V was clipped by 5 bases and J by 7 bases, with 17 bases between them. The CDR3 loop spans 14 amino acids. The CDR3 here is CASSLGTSKSEAFF. The CDR3 DNA follows: TGTGCCAGCAGCCTAGGGACATCTAAAAGTGAAGCTTTCTTT. Using reference TRBV11-1 and TRBJ1-1 for the parts outside the CDR3, the full variable domain is EAEVAQSPRYKITEKSQAVAFWCDPISGHATLYWYRQILGQGPELLVQFQDESVVDDSQLPKDRFSAERLKGVDSTLKIQPAELGDSAMYLCASSLGTSKSEAFFGQGTRLTVV.

This chain links TRBV3-1 (or the pseudogene TRBV3-2) with TRBJ1-3; D is unclear. CDR3 length: 13 residues. Trimming took 4 bases from V and 1 from J, leaving 5 bases between them. Germline CDR1 is LGHDT and CDR2 is YNNKEL (reference sequence). In DNA form, the CDR3 reads TGTGCCAGCAGCCGAGCTTCTGGAAACACCATATATTTT. Encoded protein: CASSRASGNTIYF.

The chain recombines TRBV19 with TRBJ1-1, with TRBD1 identical over 7 bases. From germline, CDR1 is LNHDA and CDR2 SQIVND (reference sequence). The CDR3 is made up of 15 amino acids. Trimming at V came to 6 bases and at J to 4 bases, leaving 11 bases not matched to a gene. CDR3 in DNA: TGTGCCAGTAGCCGAAAGGGGGCGGTGGCCACTGAAGCTTTCTTT. This translates into CASSRKGAVATEAFF.